This T cell receptor (beta chain) emerged from a study of shared clonotypes between healthy human individuals. Overall study: Participating donors consisted of a couple of women and a few men aged 18 to 49.

The CDR3 runs to 13 residues. V was cut by 3 bases and J by 1 base, with 10 bases left in between. Germline V gives CDR1 SQVTM, CDR2 ANQGSEA. Per the original methods: Junction-only sequences without quality scores came from ImmunoSEQ, so filtering differed. Assay used: immunoSEQ multiplex PCR; TCRdb lists only in-frame clones, some missing. D and trimming were read from the DNA, whereas the V and J calls and clone size are those reported in that table. The sample consists of roughly 650,000 clones, around 96% of them appearing once. In the naive CD8 group, cells lacked CD45RO and were positively selected for CCR7, so terminally differentiated effector memory CD45RA+ cells were left out. Healthy and HIV-negative, the adult donors had no recent acute infections or vaccinations.

This TCR came from a woman in her 30s in good health. The sequenced sample consisted of naive CD8+ T cells sorted from blood. This rearrangement joins TRBV29-1 to TRBJ2-7; no clear D. CDR3 sequence reads: CSVDLGDSYEQYF. The CDR3 DNA sequence: TGCAGCGTTGATTTAGGAGATTCCTACGAGCAGTACTTC.